This entry is about one T cell receptor beta chain. Source study methods: From reference gene primer amplification, estimates of nucleated cell counts were derived. Assay used: immunoSEQ multiplex PCR; TCRdb lists only in-frame clones, some missing. The V and J calls and clone size were taken over from that table, and D and trimming were inferred from the DNA. The sample consists of around 170,000 clones, around 88% of them appearing once. This sample was included in a study of blood T cell repertoires in COVID-19. Study in general: Samples representing acute and convalescent COVID-19 were sourced from the United States, Italy and Spain.

The CDR3 runs to 13 residues. CDR1 SQVTM and CDR2 ANQGSEA come from the germline V gene. Trimming cost V 4 bases and J 0 bases, with 10 bases left between them. The sequence was obtained from a woman aged 25 to 39 with acute or convalescent COVID-19. Sequences were obtained from peripheral blood. The V call is TRBV29-1, the J call TRBJ2-7; D uncertain. For the CDR3, the DNA is TGCAGCGTTGGTCGACATCGCTCCTACGAGCAGTACTTC. It codes for CSVGRHRSYEQYF.